This entry is about one TCR beta chain. Blood sampling took place at baseline, cycle 4 day 1, and cycle 7 day 1. This record comes from a study of OX40 agonist ivuxolimab in advanced cancers. Using immunoSEQ multiplex PCR, the repertoire was profiled, and TCRdb retains in-frame clones only, with some absent. The sample yields 60,000 to 65,000 clones, approximately 84% seen once. Per the germline V gene, CDR1 is SGHTA and CDR2 is FQGNSA. The CDR3 is made up of 14 amino acids. Trimming took off 5 bases at V and 5 bases at J, with 16 bases between the two ends. The chain is built from TRBV7-2 and TRBJ2-7; D is possibly TRBD1 (7 bases). The TCR sequence derives from an adult with an advanced solid tumor such as melanoma, head and neck, liver or kidney cancer. The sequencing used CD4+ or CD8+ T cells sorted from blood, collected in a trial of the OX40 agonist ivuxolimab. For the CDR3, the DNA is TGTGCCAGCAGCCAGGCGGGGCAGGGGGACGAGCAGTACTTC. As protein: CASSQAGQGDEQYF.